One T cell receptor beta chain is described in this entry. Its antigen is currently unknown. The CDR3 consists of 12 residues. V gave up 3 bases and J gave up 13 bases; unmatched junction bases: 6. Making use of molecular barcodes, quantitative 5'-RACE generated TCR beta libraries. In TCRdb, the 5' RACE reads were re-called with MiXCR into one record per CDR3 protein. The sample holds about 350,000 distinct CDR3 sequences, more than 20% seen once. This sample was included in a study of CD8 T cells in ankylosing spondylitis. General study points: Characteristic of ankylosing spondylitis blood, it appeared, was a TCR beta motif comprising several highly homologous variants. The clones that were linked to disease were reported to be significantly enriched in matched synovial fluid samples from ankylosing spondylitis patients. Some motif variants had been reported before (in reactive arthritis synovial fluid and blood).

This chain joins TRBV12-3 or TRBV12-4 and TRBJ2-7, with 10 bases identical to TRBD1. The TCR originated in a male donor with ankylosing spondylitis or in good health (not recorded which). The sample consisted of blood, either unsorted or a sorted T cell fraction (not recorded which). CDR3 sequence: CASSFKGTGVYF. The CDR3 nucleotides read TGTGCCAGCAGTTTTAAGGGGACAGGGGTTTACTTC.